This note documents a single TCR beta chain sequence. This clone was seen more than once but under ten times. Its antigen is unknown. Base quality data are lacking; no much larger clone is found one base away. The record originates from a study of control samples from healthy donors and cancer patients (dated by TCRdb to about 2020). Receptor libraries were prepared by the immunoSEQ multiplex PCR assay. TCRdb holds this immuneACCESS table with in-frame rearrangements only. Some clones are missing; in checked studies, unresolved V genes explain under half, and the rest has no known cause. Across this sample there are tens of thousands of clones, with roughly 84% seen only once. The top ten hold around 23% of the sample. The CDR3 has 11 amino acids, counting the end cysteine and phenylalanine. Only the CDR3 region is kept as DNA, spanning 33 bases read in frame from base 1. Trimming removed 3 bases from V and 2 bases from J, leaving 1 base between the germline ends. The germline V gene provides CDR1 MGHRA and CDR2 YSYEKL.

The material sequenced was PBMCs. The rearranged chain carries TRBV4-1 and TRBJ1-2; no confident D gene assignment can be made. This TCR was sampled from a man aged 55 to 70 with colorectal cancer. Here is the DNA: TGCGCCAGCAGCCAGAACTATGGCTACACCTTC. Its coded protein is CASSQNYGYTF.